These T cell receptor beta chains were read from a single sample in a study of blood T cell repertoires in COVID-19. This table comes from immunoSEQ multiplex PCR, and its TCRdb copy is limited to in-frame clones, with some not included. Among about 160,000 clones listed, just under 85% were seen once. Sequencing input: peripheral blood. These receptors were taken from a man aged 40-49 years who had recovered from COVID-19. CDR3s include the opening cysteine and the closing phenylalanine or tryptophan. Each record gives: CDR3 length, V gene, D gene, clone size, J gene, CDR3 DNA, CDR3 protein. The D gene is left open where the match is weak. Size values are once, few and many counts, or a class for expanded clones, and some rows have none.

cdr3_length: 17
v_call: TRBV7-6
d_call: -
clone_size: -
j_call: TRBJ1-6
cdr3_nt: TGTGCCAGCAGCCACTCTTCTCATCAGGGGTTCGAATCACCCCTCCACTTT
cdr3_aa: CASSHSSHQGFESPLHF

cdr3_length: 18
v_call: TRBV11-2
d_call: TRBD1
clone_size: -
j_call: TRBJ1-5
cdr3_nt: TGTGCCAGCAGCTTAGAGTTTTTAACAGGGGGTAAGAATCAGCCCCAGCATTTT
cdr3_aa: CASSLEFLTGGKNQPQHF

cdr3_length: 15
v_call: TRBV4-3
d_call: -
clone_size: -
j_call: TRBJ1-2
cdr3_nt: TGCGCCAGCAGCCTGACGGGAGGGGTAAACTATGGCTACACCTTC
cdr3_aa: CASSLTGGVNYGYTF

cdr3_length: 16
v_call: TRBV24-1
d_call: TRBD1
clone_size: -
j_call: TRBJ2-1
cdr3_nt: TGTGCCACCAGTGATCCGGGACAGGGGATAAGGAATGAGCAGTTCTTC
cdr3_aa: CATSDPGQGIRNEQFF

cdr3_length: 15
v_call: TRBV7-8
d_call: -
clone_size: -
j_call: TRBJ2-3
cdr3_nt: TGTGCCAGCAGCTTGGGGGACTCCCGCACAGATACGCAGTATTTT
cdr3_aa: CASSLGDSRTDTQYF

cdr3_length: 14
v_call: TRBV4-1
d_call: TRBD1
clone_size: -
j_call: TRBJ2-7
cdr3_nt: TGCGCCAGCAGCCAGGCCGGGACAGGCTACGAGCAGTACTTC
cdr3_aa: CASSQAGTGYEQYF

cdr3_length: 12
v_call: TRBV10-3
d_call: -
clone_size: -
j_call: TRBJ1-1
cdr3_nt: TGTGCCATCAGGCAGGGCAACACTGAAGCTTTCTTT
cdr3_aa: CAIRQGNTEAFF

cdr3_length: 15
v_call: TRBV19
d_call: TRBD1
clone_size: -
j_call: TRBJ1-4
cdr3_nt: TGTGCCAGTAGTACGGGACAGGGGGATGGAGAAAAACTGTTTTTT
cdr3_aa: CASSTGQGDGEKLFF

cdr3_length: 16
v_call: TRBV7-2
d_call: -
clone_size: -
j_call: TRBJ1-5
cdr3_nt: TGTGCCAGCAGCCTCACCGGGACAATAAGCAATCAGCCCCAGCATTTT
cdr3_aa: CASSLTGTISNQPQHF

cdr3_length: 14
v_call: TRBV5-5
d_call: TRBD2
clone_size: -
j_call: TRBJ2-1
cdr3_nt: TGTGCCAGCAGCCTTTCCGGGACTAGCGATGAGCAGTTCTTC
cdr3_aa: CASSLSGTSDEQFF

cdr3_length: 14
v_call: TRBV11-2
d_call: TRBD1
clone_size: -
j_call: TRBJ1-5
cdr3_nt: TGTGCCAGCAGCTTTGGACAGGGTAGTCAGCCCCAGCATTTT
cdr3_aa: CASSFGQGSQPQHF

cdr3_length: 15
v_call: TRBV6-2/TRBV6-3
d_call: -
clone_size: -
j_call: TRBJ2-3
cdr3_nt: TGTGCCAGCAGTTCCCTCCTTGGAGGCACAGATACGCAGTATTTT
cdr3_aa: CASSSLLGGTDTQYF

cdr3_length: 16
v_call: TRBV7-8
d_call: -
clone_size: -
j_call: TRBJ1-5
cdr3_nt: TGTGCCAGCAGCCAGGGGCCTTCAGGGATCAATCAGCCCCAGCATTTT
cdr3_aa: CASSQGPSGINQPQHF

cdr3_length: 13
v_call: TRBV5-5
d_call: -
clone_size: -
j_call: TRBJ1-5
cdr3_nt: TGTGCCAGCAGCTTAAGAGGTGCTGAGCCCCAGCATTTT
cdr3_aa: CASSLRGAEPQHF

cdr3_length: 11
v_call: TRBV10-3
d_call: -
clone_size: -
j_call: TRBJ2-7
cdr3_nt: TGTGCCATCAGTGATAGTTACGAGCAGTACTTC
cdr3_aa: CAISDSYEQYF

cdr3_length: 17
v_call: TRBV3-1/TRBV3-2
d_call: -
clone_size: -
j_call: TRBJ2-3
cdr3_nt: TGTGCCAGCAGCCAAGATCGGAGCCGTTGGAACACAGATACGCAGTATTTT
cdr3_aa: CASSQDRSRWNTDTQYF

cdr3_length: 16
v_call: TRBV7-2
d_call: TRBD2
clone_size: -
j_call: TRBJ2-5
cdr3_nt: TGTGCCAGCAGCCGCCTAGGTAGCGGGAGGGGGGAGACCCAGTACTTC
cdr3_aa: CASSRLGSGRGETQYF

cdr3_length: 15
v_call: TRBV2
d_call: TRBD1
clone_size: -
j_call: TRBJ2-3
cdr3_nt: TGTGCCAGCAGGTCACAGGGGTTGGGGACAGATACGCAGTATTTT
cdr3_aa: CASRSQGLGTDTQYF

cdr3_length: 14
v_call: TRBV7-9
d_call: -
clone_size: once
j_call: TRBJ1-1
cdr3_nt: TGTGCCAGCAGCTCGTACAGGGAGGGCACTGAAGCTTTCTTT
cdr3_aa: CASSSYREGTEAFF

cdr3_length: 11
v_call: TRBV20-1
d_call: -
clone_size: -
j_call: TRBJ2-5
cdr3_nt: TGCAGTGCTACTCCCCAAGAGACCCAGTACTTC
cdr3_aa: CSATPQETQYF

cdr3_length: 15
v_call: TRBV4-3
d_call: -
clone_size: few
j_call: TRBJ2-3
cdr3_nt: TGCGCCAGCAGCCAAGATCTATCCGACACAGATACGCAGTATTTT
cdr3_aa: CASSQDLSDTDTQYF

cdr3_length: 13
v_call: TRBV28
d_call: -
clone_size: -
j_call: TRBJ2-7
cdr3_nt: TGTGCCAGCTGTGAGGGTGCCACCTACGAGCAGTACTTC
cdr3_aa: CASCEGATYEQYF

cdr3_length: 15
v_call: TRBV10-3
d_call: -
clone_size: few
j_call: TRBJ2-3
cdr3_nt: TGTGCCACCCAGACCGAAGCGGGCCTAGGGGATACGCAGTATTTT
cdr3_aa: CATQTEAGLGDTQYF

cdr3_length: 14
v_call: TRBV6-6
d_call: TRBD1
clone_size: -
j_call: TRBJ1-5
cdr3_nt: TGTGCCAGCAGACTAGGACAGGGAGGGTGGCCCCAGCATTTT
cdr3_aa: CASRLGQGGWPQHF

cdr3_length: 16
v_call: TRBV5-4
d_call: -
clone_size: -
j_call: TRBJ2-3
cdr3_nt: TGTGCCAGCAGCCCCGGTCAATTCCCTCGCACAGATACGCAGTATTTT
cdr3_aa: CASSPGQFPRTDTQYF

cdr3_length: 16
v_call: TRBV9
d_call: TRBD2
clone_size: -
j_call: TRBJ2-2
cdr3_nt: TGTGCCAGCAGCGTAGCTAGCGGTCCGAACACCGGGGAGCTGTTTTTT
cdr3_aa: CASSVASGPNTGELFF

cdr3_length: 13
v_call: TRBV6-5
d_call: TRBD1
clone_size: -
j_call: TRBJ2-1
cdr3_nt: TGTGCCAGCGCCCTGCTCGTCAGGGGGGAGCAGTTCTTC
cdr3_aa: CASALLVRGEQFF

cdr3_length: 14
v_call: TRBV6-1
d_call: -
clone_size: -
j_call: TRBJ1-1
cdr3_nt: TGTGCCAGCAGTGAAGCCGGACAAATGGGGGAAGCTTTCTTT
cdr3_aa: CASSEAGQMGEAFF

cdr3_length: 15
v_call: TRBV7-2
d_call: TRBD2
clone_size: once
j_call: TRBJ2-7
cdr3_nt: TGTGCCAGCAGCCCTAGTCGACTAGCGGGGTCCGAGCAGTACTTC
cdr3_aa: CASSPSRLAGSEQYF

cdr3_length: 16
v_call: TRBV11-2
d_call: TRBD2
clone_size: -
j_call: TRBJ2-5
cdr3_nt: TGTGCCAGCAGCGCAAGGACTAGCGGGGGGACGGAGACCCAGTACTTC
cdr3_aa: CASSARTSGGTETQYF

cdr3_length: 14
v_call: TRBV12-5
d_call: TRBD2
clone_size: -
j_call: TRBJ2-5
cdr3_nt: TGTGCTAGTGGTAGCGGGGGGGCCTCGGAGACCCAGTACTTC
cdr3_aa: CASGSGGASETQYF

cdr3_length: 13
v_call: TRBV7-3
d_call: -
clone_size: medium-sized
j_call: TRBJ2-1
cdr3_nt: TGTGCCAGCAGCACCAACCAGGGAAATGAGCAGTTCTTC
cdr3_aa: CASSTNQGNEQFF

cdr3_length: 13
v_call: TRBV11-2
d_call: TRBD2
clone_size: -
j_call: TRBJ2-5
cdr3_nt: TGTGCCAGCAGCTTGGCGGGGGTGGGGGCCCAGTACTTC
cdr3_aa: CASSLAGVGAQYF

cdr3_length: 16
v_call: TRBV9
d_call: TRBD1
clone_size: once
j_call: TRBJ2-2
cdr3_nt: TGTGCCAGCAGCGTATTGGGGACAGGGGGTACCGGGGAGCTGTTTTTT
cdr3_aa: CASSVLGTGGTGELFF

cdr3_length: 15
v_call: TRBV30
d_call: TRBD2
clone_size: -
j_call: TRBJ2-7
cdr3_nt: TGTGCCTGGAGTGGGAGACTAGCGGACATCTACGAGCAGTACTTC
cdr3_aa: CAWSGRLADIYEQYF

cdr3_length: 15
v_call: TRBV2
d_call: -
clone_size: -
j_call: TRBJ1-3
cdr3_nt: TGTGCCAGCAGTGAGCAGGGCTTCTCTGGAAACACCATATATTTT
cdr3_aa: CASSEQGFSGNTIYF

cdr3_length: 15
v_call: TRBV4-1
d_call: -
clone_size: few
j_call: TRBJ1-6
cdr3_nt: TGCGCCAGCAGCCAGGCCACAGGAAGTTGGTCACCCCTCCACTTT
cdr3_aa: CASSQATGSWSPLHF

cdr3_length: 14
v_call: TRBV7-3
d_call: TRBD1
clone_size: -
j_call: TRBJ1-1
cdr3_nt: TGTGCCAGCAGCTACAGGGGGGAAGGCTCTGAAGCTTTCTTT
cdr3_aa: CASSYRGEGSEAFF

cdr3_length: 15
v_call: TRBV5-1
d_call: TRBD1
clone_size: -
j_call: TRBJ2-5
cdr3_nt: TGCGCCAGCAGATCCGGGACAGGGGAGCAAGAGACCCAGTACTTC
cdr3_aa: CASRSGTGEQETQYF

cdr3_length: 17
v_call: TRBV27
d_call: TRBD1
clone_size: -
j_call: TRBJ1-6
cdr3_nt: TGTGCCAGCAGTTCGCGGACAGGGGGCTTCGATAATTCACCCCTCCACTTT
cdr3_aa: CASSSRTGGFDNSPLHF

cdr3_length: 15
v_call: TRBV7-2
d_call: -
clone_size: few
j_call: TRBJ1-5
cdr3_nt: TGTGCCAGCAGCTTATCCGGGTCGAGCAATCAGCCCCAGCATTTT
cdr3_aa: CASSLSGSSNQPQHF

cdr3_length: 15
v_call: TRBV19
d_call: -
clone_size: -
j_call: TRBJ2-3
cdr3_nt: TGTGCCAGTAGCCCCTTCGGACACAACACAGATACGCAGTATTTT
cdr3_aa: CASSPFGHNTDTQYF

cdr3_length: 14
v_call: TRBV12-5
d_call: -
clone_size: -
j_call: TRBJ2-5
cdr3_nt: TGTGCTAGTGGTTTGGCGGGTCTACAAGAGACCCAGTACTTC
cdr3_aa: CASGLAGLQETQYF

cdr3_length: 13
v_call: TRBV6-5
d_call: -
clone_size: -
j_call: TRBJ1-1
cdr3_nt: TGTGCCAGCAGTTCCAACCTACAGGGTGAAGCTTTCTTT
cdr3_aa: CASSSNLQGEAFF

cdr3_length: 14
v_call: TRBV11-3
d_call: TRBD1
clone_size: -
j_call: TRBJ2-7
cdr3_nt: TGTGCCAGCAGCTTCGCGACAGGGACCTACGAGCAGTACTTC
cdr3_aa: CASSFATGTYEQYF

cdr3_length: 15
v_call: TRBV11-2
d_call: -
clone_size: -
j_call: TRBJ1-3
cdr3_nt: TGTGCCAGCAGCTTAGGAGGGTATTCGGGAAACACCATATATTTT
cdr3_aa: CASSLGGYSGNTIYF

cdr3_length: 13
v_call: TRBV3-1/TRBV3-2
d_call: TRBD1
clone_size: -
j_call: TRBJ1-2
cdr3_nt: TGTGCCAGCAGCCGGGACAGGGTATATGGCTACACCTTC
cdr3_aa: CASSRDRVYGYTF

cdr3_length: 13
v_call: TRBV27
d_call: -
clone_size: -
j_call: TRBJ1-1
cdr3_nt: TGTGCCAGCAGTCTAAAAGCTAATACTGAAGCTTTCTTT
cdr3_aa: CASSLKANTEAFF

cdr3_length: 14
v_call: TRBV6-2/TRBV6-3
d_call: -
clone_size: -
j_call: TRBJ2-3
cdr3_nt: TGTGCCAGCAGTTACGACGCTAGTCGAGATACGCAGTATTTT
cdr3_aa: CASSYDASRDTQYF

cdr3_length: 13
v_call: TRBV5-5
d_call: -
clone_size: -
j_call: TRBJ2-7
cdr3_nt: TGTGCCAGCAGCTTAAAGGTAGCTTACGAGCAGTACTTC
cdr3_aa: CASSLKVAYEQYF

cdr3_length: 13
v_call: TRBV6-5
d_call: TRBD1
clone_size: -
j_call: TRBJ1-2
cdr3_nt: TGTGCCAGCAGGGCCGGGACAGGGGATGGCTACACCTTC
cdr3_aa: CASRAGTGDGYTF

cdr3_length: 13
v_call: TRBV27
d_call: TRBD2
clone_size: -
j_call: TRBJ2-7
cdr3_nt: TGTGCCAGCGGGAAAGCGGGGGCCTACGAGCAGTACTTC
cdr3_aa: CASGKAGAYEQYF

cdr3_length: 14
v_call: TRBV6-5
d_call: -
clone_size: few
j_call: TRBJ1-1
cdr3_nt: TGTGCCAGCAGGGACTCTCCTTGGGACACTGAAGCTTTCTTT
cdr3_aa: CASRDSPWDTEAFF

cdr3_length: 15
v_call: TRBV2
d_call: -
clone_size: -
j_call: TRBJ2-6
cdr3_nt: TGTGCCAGCACCGAAATGGGAGCTGGGGCCAACGTCCTGACTTTC
cdr3_aa: CASTEMGAGANVLTF

cdr3_length: 14
v_call: TRBV19
d_call: -
clone_size: -
j_call: TRBJ1-5
cdr3_nt: TGTGCCAGTTCCCGGAGGCAGAACCATCAGCCCCAGCATTTT
cdr3_aa: CASSRRQNHQPQHF

cdr3_length: 14
v_call: TRBV13
d_call: -
clone_size: -
j_call: TRBJ2-2
cdr3_nt: TGTGCCAGCAGCTTAGGCATGGAGGCGGAGGAGCTGTTTTTT
cdr3_aa: CASSLGMEAEELFF

cdr3_length: 13
v_call: TRBV7-9
d_call: -
clone_size: few
j_call: TRBJ1-5
cdr3_nt: TGTGCCAGCAGTTCGGGTAGCAATCAGCCCCAGCATTTT
cdr3_aa: CASSSGSNQPQHF

cdr3_length: 14
v_call: TRBV28
d_call: -
clone_size: -
j_call: TRBJ1-5
cdr3_nt: TGTGCCAGCAGTTTCAGGCCTAGCAATCAGCCCCAGCATTTT
cdr3_aa: CASSFRPSNQPQHF

cdr3_length: 13
v_call: TRBV9
d_call: -
clone_size: once
j_call: TRBJ2-2
cdr3_nt: TGTGCCAGCAGCAGGGGCGACACCGGGGAGCTGTTTTTT
cdr3_aa: CASSRGDTGELFF